This TCR beta chain was sequenced during a study of beta chain features in type 1 diabetes. Study findings and constraints: For patients, the naive, central memory and Treg TCRB repertoires appeared more alike than for healthy donors. PCR might favor shorter templates, equally in patients and controls. Moderate yet significant TCRB CDR3 shortening was seen in Type 1 diabetes patients in all four CD4+ subsets.

V was cut by 0 bases and J by 7 bases, with 7 bases left in between. CDR3 length: 13 amino acids. Looked up from germline, CDR1 is SEHNR and CDR2 is FQNEAQ (reference sequence). Every isolated RNA sample was fully reverse transcribed, so sequencing captured expressed TCRB transcripts. Measured with immunoSEQ multiplex PCR; TCRdb has only the in-frame clones, and not every one. The data contain 300,000 to 400,000 clones, 9.6% of them singletons. This clone was observed a few times. Antigen specificity is unknown. One heparinised blood draw averaging about 110 mL was given by each donor. This chain links TRBV7-9 with TRBJ1-3; D is unclear. Sequenced: central memory CD4+ T cells from blood. This sequence originates from a man aged 25 to 40 with type 1 diabetes. For the CDR3, the DNA is TGTGCCAGCAGCTTAGCCGTAGGGAACACCATATATTTT. Protein: CASSLAVGNTIYF.